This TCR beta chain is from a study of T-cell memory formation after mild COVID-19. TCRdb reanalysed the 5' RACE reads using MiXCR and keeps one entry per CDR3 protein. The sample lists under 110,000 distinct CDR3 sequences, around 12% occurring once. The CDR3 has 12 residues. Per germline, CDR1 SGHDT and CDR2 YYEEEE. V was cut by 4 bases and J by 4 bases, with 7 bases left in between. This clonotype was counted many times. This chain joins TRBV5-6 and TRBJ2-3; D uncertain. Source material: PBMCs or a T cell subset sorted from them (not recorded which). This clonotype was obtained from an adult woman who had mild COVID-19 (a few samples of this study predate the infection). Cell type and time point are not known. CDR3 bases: TGTGCCAGCAGCAAGGGCCCAGATACGCAGTATTTT. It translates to CASSKGPDTQYF.